The 30 T cell receptor beta chains below all came from one sample that was sequenced in a study of T-cell reconstitution after alpha-beta-depleted transplantation in children (dated by TCRdb to between 2015 and 2016). Library generation was performed with PCR. Sequencing relied on an Illumina HiSeq 2500. TCR library preparation used molecular barcoding, with unique molecular identifiers applied to normalize quantification of the TCRbeta repertoire. In TCRdb, the public reads were trimmed at Q25 with fastp and aligned with MiXCR, with productive beta chains retained. Under each unique CDR3 protein, matching rows form one entry showing the most common genes and DNA. This sample holds around 180,000 distinct CDR3 sequences; 11% were observed only once. The ten largest account for approximately 13% of the sample. The treatment or condition label, as the study defines it: allogeneic hematopoietic cell transplantation with graft depleted of TCRalphabeta T cells and CD19 B cells.

Sequencing used PBMCs, obtained before TCRalphabeta/CD19-depleted stem cell transplant. The origin of the receptors is a boy between 2 and 10 years old with acute myeloid leukemia, due to receive a stem cell transplant.

This clonotype was seen at least ten times. The chain employs TRBV5-5 and TRBJ2-1, with D uncertain. The V end lost 3 bases, the J end lost 3 bases, and 10 bases lay between the germline ends. The CDR3 runs to 14 residues. CDR1 and CDR2 (germline): SGHKS, YYEKEE (reference sequence). In DNA, the CDR3 is TGTGCCAGCAGCTACGTGGGTTACTACAATGAGCAGTTCTTC. Residues: CASSYVGYYNEQFF.

This clonotype was recorded many times. The chain uses TRBV7-9 and TRBJ2-1; maybe TRBD2 (5 bases). The germline V gene encodes CDR1 SEHNR and CDR2 FQNEAQ (reference sequence). V was trimmed by 5 bases and J by 10 bases, leaving 21 bases between them. The CDR3 runs 15 residues. CDR3 sequence (DNA): TGTGCCAGCAGCCCCCGCGAGGGTTCTTTGTTCGAGCAGTTCTTC. It codes for CASSPREGSLFEQFF. The entire variable domain, with the rest obtained from reference TRBV7-9 and TRBJ2-1, is as follows: DTGVSQNPRHKITKRGQNVTFRCDPISEHNRLYWYRQTLGQGPEFLTYFQNEAQLEKSRLLSDRFSAERPKGSFSTLEIQRTEQGDSAMYLCASSPREGSLFEQFFGPGTRLTVL.

This clonotype was found many times. The rearrangement joins TRBV5-1 to TRBJ2-7; 13 nucleotides agree with TRBD2. V dropped 4 bases and J dropped 0; count of bases not matched to a gene: 4. CDR3 length equals 16 residues. Germline V lookup: CDR1 SGHRS, CDR2 YFSETQ. CDR3 in amino acids: CASSPGTSGNSYEQYF. The CDR3, as DNA: TGCGCCAGCAGCCCCGGGACTAGCGGGAACTCCTACGAGCAGTACTTC.

This clonotype was seen ten or more times. V usage is TRBV20-1 and J usage is TRBJ2-1; 8 bases align to TRBD1. This CDR3 has 15 amino acids. V lost 0 bases to trimming and J lost 7 bases; unmatched junction nucleotides: 8. The germline gives CDR1 DFQATT, CDR2 SNEGSKA (reference sequence). The CDR3 sequence is CSARDQGQAINEQFF. The DNA of the CDR3 is TGCAGTGCTAGAGATCAGGGACAGGCTATAAATGAGCAGTTCTTC.

This clonotype appeared many times. The chain carries TRBV27 and TRBJ2-7, with 10 positions matching TRBD2. CDR3 length: 16 amino acids. Germline V gene lookup returns CDR1 MNHEY and CDR2 SMNVEV (reference sequence). J was trimmed by 0 bases and V by 5 bases; bases with no gene match: 7. DNA of the CDR3: TGTGCCAGCAGTCTTAAAGCGGGAGGGAGCTCCTACGAGCAGTACTTC. It codes for CASSLKAGGSSYEQYF.

This clonotype was observed at least ten times. The chain links TRBV2 to TRBJ2-5; tentatively, D is TRBD2 (5 bases). In germline, CDR1 is SNHLY, CDR2 FYNNEI. Trimming removed 3 bases at V and 7 bases at J, with 6 bases between. There are 11 residues in the CDR3. In nucleotides, the CDR3 is TGTGCCAGCAGTGAGAGGGTGACCCAGTACTTC. Its translation is CASSERVTQYF.

This clonotype has ten or more counts. The V and J genes are TRBV12-3 or TRBV12-4 and TRBJ2-7; 7 bases are a match to TRBD1. V lost 6 bases, J lost 3 bases, and 8 bases stayed unmatched. There are 14 residues in the CDR3. CDR3 in amino acids: CASRPGTELYEQYF. The CDR3 DNA is TGTGCCAGCAGACCCGGGACAGAGCTCTACGAGCAGTACTTC.

This clonotype showed up many times. This sequence joins TRBV7-8 and TRBJ1-3; 8 nucleotides match TRBD1. CDR1 is SGHVS and CDR2 is FQNEAQ in the germline V gene. The CDR3 is made up of 16 amino acids. Trimming cost V 3 bases and J 3 bases; bases outside gene matches: 7. In DNA, the CDR3 is TGTGCCAGCAGCTTGACCCCAGGGGGCAGTGGAAACACCATATATTTT. It is translated as CASSLTPGGSGNTIYF.

This clonotype was detected ten times or more. This sequence joins TRBV6-4 and TRBJ2-3; TRBD2 matches at 7 bases. CDR1 is MRHNA and CDR2 is SNTAGT in the germline V gene. V shed 4 bases and J 1 base; nucleotides not matched to a gene: 2. This CDR3 region has 14 residues. The CDR3 region is CASSVSGGTDTQYF. CDR3 DNA sequence: TGTGCCAGCAGTGTAAGCGGGGGCACAGATACGCAGTATTTT.

This clonotype was seen repeatedly, ten times or more. The chain has TRBV10-3 and TRBJ2-1, with 14 bases identical to TRBD2. J was trimmed by 8 bases and V by 3 bases; bases with no gene match: 3. Per the germline V gene, CDR1 is ENHRY and CDR2 is SYGVKD. The CDR3 covers 15 residues. DNA of the CDR3: TGTGCCATCAGTGAAAGGACTAGCGGGAGGCATGAGCAGTTCTTC. Protein: CAISERTSGRHEQFF.

This clonotype was seen ten or more times. The chain is built from TRBV4-1 and TRBJ1-1; D is unclear. V gave up 8 bases and J gave up 0 bases, with 13 bases separating them. The CDR3 covers 14 residues. The V gene's germline CDR1 is MGHRA and CDR2 YSYEKL. This CDR3 is CASGRDGMNTEAFF. The CDR3 DNA sequence: TGCGCCAGCGGAAGAGATGGGATGAACACTGAAGCTTTCTTT.

This clonotype has only a few counts. V is TRBV5-1 and J is TRBJ2-3; 7 nucleotides line up with TRBD2. V was clipped by 3 bases and J by 2 bases; unmatched bases: 12. This CDR3 region has 17 residues. From germline, CDR1 is SGHRS and CDR2 YFSETQ. This chain's CDR3 is CASSSPPGTTYTDTQYF. For the CDR3, the DNA is TGCGCCAGCAGCTCGCCACCCGGGACTACCTACACAGATACGCAGTATTTT.

This clonotype was picked up many times. V is TRBV28 and J is TRBJ2-1; D not resolved. Between the trimmed V and J ends, which lost 2 bases and 2 bases, there was a span of 10 bases. Germline CDR1 reads MDHEN; CDR2 reads SYDVKM. This CDR3 comprises 15 residues. Written as DNA, the CDR3 is TGTGCCAGCAGTTTAGTGGCGGAAACCTACAATGAGCAGTTCTTC. Translating it yields CASSLVAETYNEQFF.

This clonotype came up many times. The genes are TRBV20-1 and TRBJ2-2; a possible D gene is TRBD2 (6 bases). The CDR3 is made up of 13 amino acids. V dropped 1 base and J dropped 7 bases, with 10 bases sitting between them. The germline V gene has CDR1 DFQATT and CDR2 SNEGSKA (reference sequence). Here the CDR3 DNA reads TGCAGTGCTAGAGTTGGGCGGGGCGGGGAGCTGTTTTTT. The encoded protein is CSARVGRGGELFF.

Many counts were recorded for this clonotype. The chain is built from TRBV12-3 or TRBV12-4 and TRBJ1-2, with D unresolved. The V gene lost 2 bases and the J gene lost 1 base, with 11 bases spanning the gap. This CDR3 is built from 15 residues. CDR3 DNA sequence: TGTGCCAGCAGTTTAAATACTCGCCGTAACTATGGCTACACCTTC. It yields the protein CASSLNTRRNYGYTF.

This clonotype was counted ten times or more. The rearrangement joins TRBV5-1 to TRBJ2-1; TRBD1 matches at 8 bases. Unmatched junction bases numbered 4, after V lost 0 bases and J lost 5 bases. The length of the CDR3 is 15 residues. The germline gives CDR1 SGHRS, CDR2 YFSETQ. The CDR3 DNA follows: TGCGCCAGCAGCTTGGAGACAGGGGCGGACAATGAGCAGTTCTTC. Protein product: CASSLETGADNEQFF.

This clonotype was found many times. This chain links TRBV24-1 with TRBJ1-2, with TRBD1 as a possible D gene (5 bases). CDR3 size: 11 residues. The germline gives CDR1 KGHDR, CDR2 SFDVKD. The V end was cut by 7 bases, the J end by 5 bases, with 7 bases between. The CDR3 reads CATRRGYGYTF. The CDR3 nucleotides read TGTGCCACCAGGAGGGGTTATGGCTACACCTTC.

This clonotype was detected many times. The genes are TRBV5-1 and TRBJ1-2, with TRBD1 matching over 7 bases. V shed 4 bases, J shed 5 bases, and the junction held 5 bases outside the gene matches. The CDR3 runs 13 residues. In germline, CDR1 is SGHRS, CDR2 YFSETQ. CDR3 protein: CASSPAGGYGYTF. For the CDR3, the DNA is TGCGCCAGCAGCCCAGCAGGGGGGTATGGCTACACCTTC.

This clonotype appeared many times. The chain recombines TRBV10-3 with TRBJ1-2; D ambiguous. The germline gives CDR1 ENHRY, CDR2 SYGVKD. CDR3 length: 13 amino acids. Between the trimmed V and J ends, which lost 2 bases and 6 bases, there was a span of 10 bases. CDR3 loop: CAISEAGRDGYTF. Written as DNA, the CDR3 is TGTGCCATCAGTGAGGCAGGACGCGATGGCTACACCTTC.

This clonotype was observed at least ten times. The chain has TRBV7-8 and TRBJ2-5; TRBD1 might be the D (5 bases). The CDR3 is 17 amino acids. Trimming stripped 4 bases from V and 4 bases from J, with 22 bases between. In germline, CDR1 is SGHVS, CDR2 FQNEAQ. The CDR3: CASSSARLAGYGETQYF. CDR3 sequence (DNA): TGTGCCAGCAGCTCTGCCCGGTTAGCAGGGTACGGAGAGACCCAGTACTTC. Complete variable domain (other parts from reference TRBV7-8 and TRBJ2-5): GAGVSQSPRYKVAKRGQDVALRCDPISGHVSLFWYQQALGQGPEFLTYFQNEAQLDKSGLPSDRFFAERPEGSVSTLKIQRTQQEDSAVYLCASSSARLAGYGETQYFGPGTRLLVL.

The table lists this clonotype with many counts. CDR3 in amino acids: CASSLGRASQPQHF. The CDR3 DNA follows: TGTGCCAGCAGTTTGGGCAGGGCGAGTCAGCCCCAGCATTTT. The chain uses TRBV12-3 or TRBV12-4 and TRBJ1-5; TRBD1 might be the D (5 bases). This CDR3 contains 14 residues. V shed 3 bases and J shed 6 bases, with 12 bases lying between them.

This clonotype was seen many times. CDR3 protein: CASRQGAGANVLTF. The CDR3 nucleotides read TGTGCCAGTAGACAGGGGGCTGGGGCCAACGTCCTGACTTTC. The chain is built from TRBV12-3 or TRBV12-4 and TRBJ2-6; 9 nucleotides align to TRBD1. The CDR3 has 14 residues. The V and J ends lost 9 bases and 2 bases, in that order; junction bases with no gene match: 2.

There are many counts of this clonotype. The rearrangement links TRBV6-1 to TRBJ2-3, with D tentatively TRBD2 (6 bases). CDR1 and CDR2 (germline): MNHNS, SASEGT. Trimming pared 7 bases from V and 4 bases from J, leaving 12 bases between. The CDR3 loop spans 13 amino acids. CDR3: CASNGRGADTQYF. CDR3 DNA: TGTGCCAGCAACGGGAGAGGAGCAGATACGCAGTATTTT.

This clonotype was counted at least ten times. The V and J genes are TRBV7-2 and TRBJ1-4, with D unclear. V was trimmed by 5 bases and J by 0 bases, leaving 10 bases between them. Germline CDR1 reads SGHTA; CDR2 reads FQGNSA. The CDR3 contains 15 residues. The CDR3 sequence is CASSTTPSTNEKLFF. CDR3 bases: TGTGCCAGCAGCACGACCCCCTCAACTAATGAAAAACTGTTTTTT.

Points on this clonotype: Relative to the germline gene, one junction end is altered; a read error may explain this. This chain links TRBV7-2 with TRBJ2-5; D may be TRBD2 (6 bases). Germline loops: CDR1 SGHTA, CDR2 FQGNSA. The CDR3 is 15 residues long. The CDR3 DNA sequence: TGTGCCAGCTGCTTATGGGTTCCGGGGGACGGGATCCAGTACTTC. Its translation: CASCLWVPGDGIQYF. The full variable domain, its missing parts supplied by reference TRBV7-2 and TRBJ2-5, is GAGVSQSPSNKVTEKGKDVELRCDPISGHTALYWYRQSLGQGLEFLIYFQGNSAPDKSGLPSDRFSAERTGGSVSTLTIQRTQQEDSAVYLCASCLWVPGDGIQYFGPGTRLLVL.

Concerning this clonotype: A much bigger clone sits one base away, suggesting this may be a read error. The genes are TRBV28 and TRBJ2-3; 7 bases are shared with TRBD1. The CDR3 runs to 14 residues. The germline CDR1 and CDR2 sequences are MDHEN and SYDVKM. CDR3 bases: TGTGCCAGCAGTTTTAGGGACAGCACAGATACGCATTATTTT. The encoded protein is CASSFRDSTDTHYF.

The sample holds many counts of this clonotype. The chain uses TRBV3-1 and TRBJ1-1; D remains unclear. Germline CDR1 LGHDT, CDR2 YNNKEL (reference sequence). Trimming cost V 6 bases and J 2 bases, with 7 bases left between them. CDR3 length: 12 residues. The CDR3 bases are TGTGCCAGCAGGTCAGTTAACACTGAAGCTTTCTTT. Translated, it gives CASRSVNTEAFF.

This clonotype was seen at least ten times. This chain joins TRBV4-1 and TRBJ2-1; D might be TRBD1 (6 bases). The germline CDR1 and CDR2 sequences are MGHRA and YSYEKL. Trimming left V 4 bases short and J 8 bases short, with 12 bases between. The CDR3 spans 13 residues. The CDR3 DNA reads as TGCGCCAGCAGCCGAACCAGGGGACATGAGCAGTTCTTC. Protein product: CASSRTRGHEQFF.

This clonotype was recorded many times. The J gene is TRBJ1-3, the V gene TRBV7-2, with 10 nucleotides matching TRBD1. The trim removed 5 bases at V and 4 bases at J, leaving 5 bases unmatched. Germline V gene lookup returns CDR1 SGHTA and CDR2 FQGNSA. The CDR3 length is 15 residues. CDR3 residues: CASSTDRGPGNTIYF. DNA of the CDR3: TGTGCCAGCAGCACAGACAGGGGGCCAGGAAACACCATATATTTT.

This clonotype was seen many times. The CDR3 sequence: CASSLGGRSYEQYF. In nucleotides, the CDR3 is TGTGCCAGCAGTTTAGGGGGTAGGTCCTACGAGCAGTACTTC. The V and J genes are TRBV27 and TRBJ2-7; the D gene could be TRBD1 or TRBD2 (5 bases each). The CDR3 totals 14 residues. Germline CDR1 is MNHEY and CDR2 is SMNVEV (reference sequence). The V gene lost 2 bases and the J gene lost 1 base, with 9 bases spanning the gap.